These T cell receptor beta chains were read from a single sample in a study of blood T cell repertoires in COVID-19. Clones were sequenced by immunoSEQ multiplex PCR, and TCRdb holds only the in-frame ones, with some missing. The sample has about 100,000 clones; approximately 91% are singletons. Sequencing input: peripheral blood. These receptors were taken from a man over 45 with acute or convalescent COVID-19. CDR3s include the opening cysteine and the closing phenylalanine or tryptophan. Each record gives: clone size, V gene, J gene, D gene, CDR3 DNA, CDR3 protein. A D gene is named only where the DNA matches it firmly. The size entry is marked missing in some rows and otherwise reads once, few, many or a size class.

abundance: once; v_gene: TRBV7-8; j_gene: TRBJ2-5; d_gene: NA; CDR3nt: TGTGCCACGAGCCTGGGGGGAGAGACCCAGTACTTC; CDR3aa: CATSLGGETQYF
abundance: NA; v_gene: TRBV13; j_gene: TRBJ2-7; d_gene: TRBD1; CDR3nt: TGTGCCAGCAGCTCACGACAGGGGATGGAGCAGTACTTC; CDR3aa: CASSSRQGMEQYF
abundance: once; v_gene: TRBV2; j_gene: TRBJ2-1; d_gene: NA; CDR3nt: TGTGCCAGCAGTTCCCTCGGACAGCTCTCCTACAATGAGCAGTTCTTC; CDR3aa: CASSSLGQLSYNEQFF
abundance: NA; v_gene: TRBV7-9; j_gene: TRBJ1-1; d_gene: NA; CDR3nt: TGTGCCAGCAGCGACATAGGACAGATGAACACTGAAGCTTTCTTT; CDR3aa: CASSDIGQMNTEAFF
abundance: NA; v_gene: TRBV5-1; j_gene: TRBJ2-1; d_gene: TRBD1; CDR3nt: TGCGCCAGCAGCCGGGGACAGAGCTCCTACAATGAGCAGTTCTTC; CDR3aa: CASSRGQSSYNEQFF
abundance: NA; v_gene: TRBV18; j_gene: TRBJ1-5; d_gene: NA; CDR3nt: TGTGCCAGCTCACGGACGGGGGGTAGCAATCAGCCCCAGCATTTT; CDR3aa: CASSRTGGSNQPQHF
abundance: once; v_gene: TRBV5-1; j_gene: TRBJ2-6; d_gene: NA; CDR3nt: TGCGCCAGCAGCTTGGATAGCGGCAGGGCTCAGGCTGGGGCCAACGTCCTGACTTTC; CDR3aa: CASSLDSGRAQAGANVLTF
abundance: NA; v_gene: TRBV7-9; j_gene: TRBJ1-1; d_gene: NA; CDR3nt: TGTGCCAGCAGGTGGGGCCTGAACACTGAAGCTTTCTTT; CDR3aa: CASRWGLNTEAFF
abundance: NA; v_gene: TRBV29-1; j_gene: TRBJ1-2; d_gene: NA; CDR3nt: TGCAGCGTTGAAGATCGGGGTGGCTACACCTTC; CDR3aa: CSVEDRGGYTF
abundance: NA; v_gene: TRBV6-6; j_gene: TRBJ1-1; d_gene: NA; CDR3nt: TGTGCCAGCAGTTACCCCCGTGGGGGGGGGACTGAAGCTTTCTTT; CDR3aa: CASSYPRGGGTEAFF
abundance: NA; v_gene: TRBV27; j_gene: TRBJ1-6; d_gene: NA; CDR3nt: TGTGCCAGCAGTTTATCCCGACAAAATTCACCCCTCCACTTT; CDR3aa: CASSLSRQNSPLHF
abundance: NA; v_gene: TRBV15; j_gene: TRBJ2-1; d_gene: NA; CDR3nt: TGTGCCACCAGCAGAGGCGGCGGCCTTTCCTACAATGAGCAGTTCTTC; CDR3aa: CATSRGGGLSYNEQFF
abundance: NA; v_gene: TRBV19; j_gene: TRBJ1-1; d_gene: NA; CDR3nt: TGTGCCAGTAGTGGCCGGGACATTTCGAACACTGAAGCTTTCTTT; CDR3aa: CASSGRDISNTEAFF
abundance: NA; v_gene: TRBV7-6; j_gene: TRBJ1-2; d_gene: TRBD1; CDR3nt: TGTGCCAGCAGCCCACGGACAGGGTTAGGCTACACCTTC; CDR3aa: CASSPRTGLGYTF
abundance: NA; v_gene: TRBV5-6; j_gene: TRBJ1-4; d_gene: TRBD1; CDR3nt: TGTGCCAGCAGCTTGCAGGGGGCGTATGAAAAACTGTTTTTT; CDR3aa: CASSLQGAYEKLFF
abundance: NA; v_gene: TRBV5-1; j_gene: TRBJ2-7; d_gene: TRBD1; CDR3nt: TGCGCCAGCAGCTTCGGCGGACAGGGGTACTACGAGCAGTACTTC; CDR3aa: CASSFGGQGYYEQYF
abundance: NA; v_gene: TRBV6-5; j_gene: TRBJ2-5; d_gene: TRBD1; CDR3nt: TGTGCCAGCAGAGATACAGGGGACCAAGAGACCCAGTACTTC; CDR3aa: CASRDTGDQETQYF
abundance: few; v_gene: TRBV2; j_gene: TRBJ1-5; d_gene: TRBD1; CDR3nt: TGTGCCAGCAGTGAAGGAGGGGGCCGTCAGCCCCAGCATTTT; CDR3aa: CASSEGGGRQPQHF
abundance: NA; v_gene: TRBV15; j_gene: TRBJ2-7; d_gene: TRBD1; CDR3nt: TGTGCCACCAGCGTCGGGACAGGAGTCTACGAGCAGTACTTC; CDR3aa: CATSVGTGVYEQYF
abundance: NA; v_gene: TRBV3-1/TRBV3-2; j_gene: TRBJ2-7; d_gene: TRBD1; CDR3nt: TGTGCCAGCAGCCCATACCGGGACAGGTCATCCTACGAGCAGTACTTC; CDR3aa: CASSPYRDRSSYEQYF
abundance: once; v_gene: TRBV12-3/TRBV12-4; j_gene: TRBJ1-1; d_gene: NA; CDR3nt: TGTGCCAGCAGAAGAGTGAGAGCTTTCTTT; CDR3aa: CASRRVRAFF
abundance: NA; v_gene: TRBV10-3; j_gene: TRBJ1-5; d_gene: NA; CDR3nt: TGTGCCATCAGTGCCCAGGGGCCTAATAGCAATCAGCCCCAGCATTTT; CDR3aa: CAISAQGPNSNQPQHF
abundance: NA; v_gene: TRBV28; j_gene: TRBJ1-2; d_gene: NA; CDR3nt: TGTGCCAGCAGTTTTCCTATGGCAGGGGTAAATGGCTACACCTTC; CDR3aa: CASSFPMAGVNGYTF
abundance: NA; v_gene: TRBV2; j_gene: TRBJ2-5; d_gene: TRBD2; CDR3nt: TGTGCCGGAAAGCGGGGGGATAAAGAGACCCAGTACTTC; CDR3aa: CAGKRGDKETQYF
abundance: NA; v_gene: TRBV7-9; j_gene: TRBJ2-7; d_gene: TRBD1; CDR3nt: TGTGCCAGCAGCTTAGTAACGGTTCAAGGGGGCAGGGCCTACGAGCAGTACTTC; CDR3aa: CASSLVTVQGGRAYEQYF
abundance: NA; v_gene: TRBV7-9; j_gene: TRBJ2-1; d_gene: TRBD1; CDR3nt: TGTGCCAGCAGCTTTCCTCCGGGACAGGAGCAGTTCTTC; CDR3aa: CASSFPPGQEQFF
abundance: NA; v_gene: TRBV2; j_gene: TRBJ1-2; d_gene: TRBD1; CDR3nt: TGTGCCAGCAGGAAGAGCCCCCCAGGGGGCGCGGGGGGCTACACCTTC; CDR3aa: CASRKSPPGGAGGYTF
abundance: NA; v_gene: TRBV19; j_gene: TRBJ2-3; d_gene: TRBD1; CDR3nt: TGTGCCAGTAGTTTGGGACAGGGAGAGACAGATACGCAGTATTTT; CDR3aa: CASSLGQGETDTQYF
abundance: NA; v_gene: TRBV5-6; j_gene: TRBJ2-7; d_gene: TRBD1; CDR3nt: TGTGCCAGCAGCTTTGGACAGGCAACTGGGGAGCAGTACTTC; CDR3aa: CASSFGQATGEQYF
abundance: NA; v_gene: TRBV2; j_gene: TRBJ1-1; d_gene: TRBD1; CDR3nt: TGTGCCAGCAGGCTCACAGGGGCGTCCACTGAAGCTTTCTTT; CDR3aa: CASRLTGASTEAFF
abundance: few; v_gene: TRBV19; j_gene: TRBJ2-2; d_gene: NA; CDR3nt: TGTGCCAGTAGTAGGGAGACCGGGGAGCTGTTTTTT; CDR3aa: CASSRETGELFF
abundance: NA; v_gene: TRBV28; j_gene: TRBJ2-3; d_gene: NA; CDR3nt: TGTGCCAGCAGTTTCCCCCTTAGACTAGATACTAGCACAGATACGCAGTATTTT; CDR3aa: CASSFPLRLDTSTDTQYF
abundance: NA; v_gene: TRBV12-3/TRBV12-4; j_gene: TRBJ1-6; d_gene: NA; CDR3nt: TGTGCCAGCAGGGGGCTTAATTCACCCCTCCACTTT; CDR3aa: CASRGLNSPLHF
abundance: NA; v_gene: TRBV29-1; j_gene: TRBJ1-1; d_gene: NA; CDR3nt: TGCAGCGTTGGCAGGAAATCTGAAGCTTTCTTT; CDR3aa: CSVGRKSEAFF
abundance: NA; v_gene: TRBV30; j_gene: TRBJ1-6; d_gene: NA; CDR3nt: TGTGCCTGGAGGGGTCGGGGAGGGATGGATTGGTCCTATAATTCACCCCTCCACTTT; CDR3aa: CAWRGRGGMDWSYNSPLHF
abundance: NA; v_gene: TRBV7-2; j_gene: TRBJ2-7; d_gene: NA; CDR3nt: TGTGCCAGCAGCTTAGGCCCGGGCTACGAGCAGTACTTC; CDR3aa: CASSLGPGYEQYF
abundance: NA; v_gene: TRBV19; j_gene: TRBJ1-1; d_gene: NA; CDR3nt: TGTGCCAGTAGTGCGCCCACTTCGAACACTGAAGCTTTCTTT; CDR3aa: CASSAPTSNTEAFF
abundance: NA; v_gene: TRBV3-1/TRBV3-2; j_gene: TRBJ1-1; d_gene: TRBD1; CDR3nt: TGTGCCAGCAGCCAAGACATCAGGGGGCGACGAGCTTTCTTT; CDR3aa: CASSQDIRGRRAFF
abundance: NA; v_gene: TRBV24-1; j_gene: TRBJ1-5; d_gene: NA; CDR3nt: TGTGCCACCAGTGGAGGGATTAATAGCAATCAGCCCCAGCATTTT; CDR3aa: CATSGGINSNQPQHF
abundance: NA; v_gene: TRBV29-1; j_gene: TRBJ2-5; d_gene: NA; CDR3nt: TGCAGCGTTGAACCGGAACCCGGTCGAGGAGAGACCCAGTACTTC; CDR3aa: CSVEPEPGRGETQYF
abundance: NA; v_gene: TRBV3-1/TRBV3-2; j_gene: TRBJ2-7; d_gene: NA; CDR3nt: TGTGCCAGCAGCCAAGCCCCAGGGCAGACCGACTCCTACGAGCAGTACTTC; CDR3aa: CASSQAPGQTDSYEQYF
abundance: NA; v_gene: TRBV19; j_gene: TRBJ1-1; d_gene: NA; CDR3nt: TGTGCCAGTAGTATAGACCAGGGTTCTGAAGCTTTCTTT; CDR3aa: CASSIDQGSEAFF
abundance: NA; v_gene: TRBV4-2; j_gene: TRBJ1-5; d_gene: NA; CDR3nt: TGTGCCAGCAGCCAAGATAATAATCAGCCCCAGCATTTT; CDR3aa: CASSQDNNQPQHF
abundance: NA; v_gene: TRBV5-4; j_gene: TRBJ1-1; d_gene: TRBD1; CDR3nt: TGTGCCAGCAGCTTCGGCGGGACAGCTACAAACACTGAAGCTTTCTTT; CDR3aa: CASSFGGTATNTEAFF